This entry features one TCR beta chain sequence. Its antigen remains unidentified. The data belong to a study of CD8+ T cells in alopecia areata. Study in general: Twice a day, 5 to 10 mg of oral tofacitinib was administered to treated patients. Tofacitinib dosing lasted 6 to 18 months, which was then followed by 6 months off drug. Severity was scored as percentage of affected scalp area in treated patients.

Treatment meaning: oral pan-JAK inhibitor, 5-10 mg twice daily. Regarding the study as a whole: Because of a solitary nonresponder, the connection of baseline CD8+ expansion to response stays uncertain.

CDR1 and CDR2 from the germline V gene are LGHNA and YSLEER. With V trimmed by 0 bases and J by 6 bases, 11 bases remained unmatched. The CDR3 consists of 16 residues. cDNA prepared by RNA extraction and subsequent reverse transcription served as the template for sequencing. Some clones are missing from TCRdb's copy, which holds only in-frame ones; the method was immunoSEQ multiplex PCR. The repertoire consists of some 180,000 clones, with approximately 53% occurring once and the leading ten covering 10% to 12%. V gene TRBV4-3 combines with J gene TRBJ2-7; 7 bases fit TRBD2. The specimen was CD8+ T cells sorted from blood, collected at week 24, from a patient treated with tofacitinib. The clonotype was recovered from a human donor with alopecia areata. The CDR3 protein is CASSQDSGTTLPEQYF. The CDR3 DNA reads as TGCGCCAGCAGCCAAGATTCTGGGACTACTCTTCCCGAGCAGTACTTC.